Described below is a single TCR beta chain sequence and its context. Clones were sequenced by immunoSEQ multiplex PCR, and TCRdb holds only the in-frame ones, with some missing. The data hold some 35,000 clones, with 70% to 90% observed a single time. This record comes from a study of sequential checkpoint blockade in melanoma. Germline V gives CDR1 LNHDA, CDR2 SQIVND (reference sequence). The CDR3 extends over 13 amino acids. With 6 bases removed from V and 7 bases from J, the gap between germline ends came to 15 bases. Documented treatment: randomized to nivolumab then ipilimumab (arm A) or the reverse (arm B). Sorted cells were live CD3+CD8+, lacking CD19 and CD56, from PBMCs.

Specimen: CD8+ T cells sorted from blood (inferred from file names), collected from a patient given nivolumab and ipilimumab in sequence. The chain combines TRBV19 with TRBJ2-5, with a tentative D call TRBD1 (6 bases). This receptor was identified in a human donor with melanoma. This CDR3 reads CASSTTGFVTQYF. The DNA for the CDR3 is TGTGCCAGTAGCACCACAGGGTTCGTGACCCAGTACTTC.